This TCR beta chain originates from a study of cytomegalovirus exposure and HLA in healthy donors. Comment on this clone: As yet, its antigen is unknown.

The PCR had 60 Vbeta and 13 Jbeta primers. The method was immunoSEQ multiplex PCR; TCRdb's version includes in-frame clones alone and lacks a portion of them. The sample contains around 93,000 clones, 82% of which appear only once. Study outcomes and limitations: The records held CMV serostatus as the only immune exposure information. One later analysis reportedly identified an Asian-associated ancestry cluster that showed fewer N-insertions than the roughly 700-donor mean. In an earlier analysis, in some 500 donors, most V segments appeared productive either ~90% or ~30% of the time.

The TCR sequence derives from a man aged 50-60 years in good health and CMV-seronegative. The specimen sequenced was PBMCs.

The CDR3 DNA sequence: TGTGCCAGCAGTAGTCGAGGAGCTTTCTTT. Translation: CASSSRGAFF. The gene calls are TRBV6-1 and TRBJ1-1, with D uncertain. Trimming took off 5 bases at V and 10 bases at J, with 8 bases between the two ends. Germline V gives CDR1 MNHNS, CDR2 SASEGT. The CDR3 spans 10 residues.